The present entry profiles one T cell receptor beta chain with its context. The antigen is undetermined. Germline CDR1 DFQATT, CDR2 SNEGSKA (reference sequence). CDR3 length equals 15 residues. V lost 3 bases to trimming and J lost 1 base; unmatched junction nucleotides: 1. The data were obtained in a study of blood T cells in healthy people across ages. Broader study findings: Naive T cell percentage strongly correlated with TCR beta diversity. Donor CMV infection status was unknown, possibly confounding age-related changes in expanded clonotypes. Comparison with aged donors showed that long-lived donors had more naive CD4+ cells and higher diversity.

Together with a sample-barcoded 5' primer, a J-beta primer mix was included in a second PCR lasting about 7 to 11 cycles. TCRdb reprocessed the 5' RACE reads via MiXCR and lists one record per CDR3 protein. Of some 710,000 distinct CDR3 sequences in the sample, around half were seen once. Sequenced input: blood. The TCR comes from a man aged 80 or over in good health. The V gene is TRBV20-1, the J gene TRBJ2-3, with 13 bases identical to TRBD2. The CDR3 is CSASGLAGGTDTQYF. As DNA, the CDR3 is TGCAGTGCTAGTGGACTAGCGGGAGGCACAGATACGCAGTATTTT.